These T cell receptor beta chains were read from a single sample in a study of cytotoxic CD8 clonotypes in ibrutinib-treated CLL. Profiling relied on immunoSEQ multiplex PCR, and the TCRdb table lists in-frame clones only, not all of them. This table has 140,000 to 150,000 clones, about 80% appearing once. The material was PBMCs, obtained after 24 months of ibrutinib treatment. The receptor set was obtained from a human donor with chronic lymphocytic leukemia. Each CDR3 is given without its conserved first and last residue. Fields, in order: CDR3 protein, V gene, CDR3 length, J gene.

ASSPREGNQPQH | TRBV9 | 12 | TRBJ1-5
ASGFEVQGDYGYT | TRBV12-5 | 13 | TRBJ1-2
ASSQAWGGTLYNEQF | TRBV4-3 | 15 | TRBJ2-1
ASSQGRGGTYEQY | TRBV4-2 | 13 | TRBJ2-7
ASSPGWDEQY | TRBV11-2 | 10 | TRBJ2-7
ASSPPGGGYGYT | TRBV2 | 12 | TRBJ1-2
ASSQGQGNQPQH | TRBV27 | 12 | TRBJ1-5
ASGGDPTDTQY | TRBV27 | 11 | TRBJ2-3
ASSYANEKLF | TRBV6-5 | 10 | TRBJ1-4
ASSFWGPNTGELF | TRBV7-2 | 13 | TRBJ2-2
ASSVPLAGYYNEQF | TRBV5-6 | 14 | TRBJ2-1
ASSTGGSGANVLT | TRBV28 | 13 | TRBJ2-6
ASSYSGQGGGYT | TRBV6-5 | 12 | TRBJ1-2
ASGDRASNQPQH | TRBV6-5 | 12 | TRBJ1-5
ASSPGHLVETQY | TRBV6-5 | 12 | TRBJ2-5
ASSLSVRGSPIQETQY | TRBV27 | 16 | TRBJ2-5
ASRRRENTEAF | TRBV28 | 11 | TRBJ1-1
ASSSPESKYNEQF | TRBV28 | 13 | TRBJ2-1
ASSRDVAGYNEQF | TRBV5-1 | 13 | TRBJ2-1
ASSLDGVGEQF | TRBV4-3 | 11 | TRBJ2-1
ASSLGPQGEKLF | TRBV5-1 | 12 | TRBJ1-4
ASSFGDNEQF | TRBV5-1 | 10 | TRBJ2-1
SPEGDTQY | TRBV20-1 | 8 | TRBJ2-3
ASTEGPGTGAYGYT | TRBV2 | 14 | TRBJ1-2
SVEPGGDTQY | TRBV29-1 | 10 | TRBJ2-3
ASREGGSQWEQY | TRBV7-2 | 12 | TRBJ2-7
ASSSGPRGETQY | TRBV7-7 | 12 | TRBJ2-5
ASSYLRGGSHNEQF | TRBV6-6 | 14 | TRBJ2-1